This is a list of T cell receptor beta chains from one sample in a study of molecular identifiers for immune sequencing clone quantification. TCRdb recomputed calls from the PCR reads with MiXCR, one row per CDR3 protein. In the table there are under 600,000 distinct CDR3 sequences, 20% to 25% of which are singletons. Sequencing used naive CD8+ T cells from blood, with Jurkat cell RNA spiked in. These receptors originate from a human donor in good health. Some libraries in this study had Jurkat cell RNA spiked in. CDR3s include the opening cysteine and the closing phenylalanine or tryptophan. Fields, in order: J gene, V gene, clone size, D gene, CDR3 protein, CDR3 DNA. D genes are given only for firm matches. Size is stated for part of the rows, as once, few or many counts, or as a class when the clone is expanded.

TRBJ2-3 TRBV29-1 few TRBD2 CSAGAGGNTDTQYF TGCAGCGCAGGAGCGGGGGGAAACACAGATACGCAGTATTTT
TRBJ2-7 TRBV5-1 many TRBD1 CASSFTGDEQYF TGCGCCAGCAGCTTTACAGGGGATGAGCAGTACTTC
TRBJ1-2 TRBV4-1 many TRBD1 CASSQGQTIGYTF TGCGCCAGCAGCCAGGGACAGACCATTGGCTACACCTTC
TRBJ1-5 TRBV4-1 many NA CASSQDEGSYQPQHF TGCGCCAGCAGCCAAGATGAAGGGTCCTATCAGCCCCAGCATTTT
TRBJ2-1 TRBV7-6 few NA CATTGTPQEQFF TGTGCCACTACGGGGACCCCTCAAGAGCAGTTCTTC
TRBJ2-2 TRBV7-7 NA NA CASSLDPGTYANTGELFF TGTGCCAGCAGCTTAGATCCGGGGACTTACGCGAACACCGGGGAGCTGTTTTTT
TRBJ2-5 TRBV7-2 NA NA CASSLAFGGLETQYF TGTGCCAGCAGCTTAGCGTTTGGGGGGCTAGAGACCCAGTACTTC
TRBJ1-3 TRBV5-1 few NA CASSREGIYSGSTIYF TGCGCCAGCAGCCGTGAAGGGATCTACTCTGGAAGCACCATATATTTT
TRBJ2-2 TRBV7-9 NA TRBD1 CASSSRQGAGTGELFF TGTGCCAGCAGCTCCAGACAGGGGGCGGGTACCGGGGAGCTGTTTTTT
TRBJ2-1 TRBV24-1 NA NA CATSDPSVNEQFF TGTGCCACCAGTGATCCCTCGGTCAATGAGCAGTTCTTC
TRBJ1-6 TRBV27 NA NA CASSLSGVNSPLHF TGTGCCAGCAGTCTCTCGGGCGTTAATTCACCCCTCCACTTT
TRBJ2-1 TRBV15 few NA CATSRDRGGSYNEQFF TGTGCCACCAGCAGAGATCGAGGGGGATCCTACAATGAGCAGTTCTTC
TRBJ2-3 TRBV5-1 many NA CASSEDTYTDTQYF TGCGCCAGCTCGGAGGACACCTACACAGATACGCAGTATTTT
TRBJ2-3 TRBV9 few NA CASTGLNTDTQYF TGTGCCAGCACCGGACTGAACACAGATACGCAGTATTTT
TRBJ2-5 TRBV7-9 NA NA CASSPPTPGVQETQYF TGTGCCAGCAGCCCGCCAACCCCCGGGGTTCAAGAGACCCAGTACTTC
TRBJ1-5 TRBV7-2 NA NA CASSLGRMADSNQSQHF TGTGCCAGCAGCTTAGGCCGGATGGCTGATAGCAATCAGTCCCAGCATTTT
TRBJ2-7 TRBV27 few NA CASRGRGEQYF TGTGCCAGCAGGGGGCGCGGGGAGCAGTACTTC
TRBJ2-2 TRBV19 NA NA CASNSGELFF TGTGCCAGTAACAGCGGGGAGCTGTTTTTT
TRBJ1-1 TRBV7-9 NA NA CASSSAPGRVDTEAFF TGTGCCAGCAGTTCTGCCCCTGGCAGGGTAGACACTGAAGCTTTCTTT
TRBJ1-1 TRBV27 NA NA CASIQNTEAFF TGTGCCAGCATTCAGAACACTGAAGCTTTCTTT
TRBJ2-7 TRBV20-1 few TRBD2 CSARGGGERDYWGREQYF TGCAGTGCTAGAGGGGGGGGGGAGCGGGACTATTGGGGTCGGGAGCAGTACTTC